Here is one T cell receptor beta chain with its context. The antigen remains undetermined. Peripheral blood and lesional scalp punch biopsies came from alopecia areata patients. The researchers isolated CD4+ and CD8+ T cells from PBMCs by sorting. This specimen belongs to a study of CD8+ T cells in alopecia areata. Study-level results: Possibly as an HLA-related effect, TCR sharing across patients appeared less clear than in mice. Researchers report lesional scalp, most notably alopecia totalis/universalis, outstripped normal scalp in clonality.

Extraction of RNA preceded its reverse transcription into cDNA, which served as the sequencing template. Here immunoSEQ multiplex PCR was the method, and the copy in TCRdb shows in-frame clones only, minus some. The sample lists approximately 180,000 clones; 67% were seen once. The CDR3 sequence is 16 residues long. CDR1 is SGHRS and CDR2 is YFSETQ in the germline V gene. The V and J ends lost 4 bases and 0 bases respectively, with 17 bases between them. The sequenced sample was CD8+ T cells sorted from blood, obtained at week 0. The receptor was derived from a human donor with alopecia areata. The V gene is TRBV5-1, the J gene TRBJ2-7; D perhaps matches TRBD1 (6 bases). The CDR3: CASSLADSYRSYEQYF. DNA for the CDR3: TGCGCCAGCAGCCTGGCGGACAGTTACCGCTCCTACGAGCAGTACTTC.